The T cell receptor beta chain described here comes from a study of cytotoxic CD8 clonotypes in ibrutinib-treated CLL. Study-level information: Patients: roughly 11 relapsed/refractory, fewer than 16 treatment-naive, under 18 IGHV unmutated. Productive templates per sample averaged almost 260,000; productive rearrangements, some 99,000. Study-level results: Clonality went higher at ibrutinib response and then dropped back toward baseline at progression.

With respect to this clone: Its target is unknown.

The authors obtained 1.5 to 2.5 micrograms of genomic DNA from cryopreserved PBMCs for TCR beta libraries. Germline values: CDR1 LNHDA, CDR2 SQIVND (reference sequence). This CDR3 is 12 amino acids long. Trimming left V 7 bases short and J 7 bases short, with 10 bases between. Produced via immunoSEQ multiplex PCR; TCRdb's table is partial and in-frame only. The sample consists of 270,000 or so clones, about 72% of them appearing once. The material sequenced was PBMCs, taken at disease progression, from a patient treated with ibrutinib. The receptor was derived from a human donor with chronic lymphocytic leukemia. The V call is TRBV19, the J call TRBJ1-4, with D hard to call. CDR3 in DNA: TGTGCCAGTACGGCGGGGAGTGAAAAACTGTTTTTT. Translated: CASTAGSEKLFF.